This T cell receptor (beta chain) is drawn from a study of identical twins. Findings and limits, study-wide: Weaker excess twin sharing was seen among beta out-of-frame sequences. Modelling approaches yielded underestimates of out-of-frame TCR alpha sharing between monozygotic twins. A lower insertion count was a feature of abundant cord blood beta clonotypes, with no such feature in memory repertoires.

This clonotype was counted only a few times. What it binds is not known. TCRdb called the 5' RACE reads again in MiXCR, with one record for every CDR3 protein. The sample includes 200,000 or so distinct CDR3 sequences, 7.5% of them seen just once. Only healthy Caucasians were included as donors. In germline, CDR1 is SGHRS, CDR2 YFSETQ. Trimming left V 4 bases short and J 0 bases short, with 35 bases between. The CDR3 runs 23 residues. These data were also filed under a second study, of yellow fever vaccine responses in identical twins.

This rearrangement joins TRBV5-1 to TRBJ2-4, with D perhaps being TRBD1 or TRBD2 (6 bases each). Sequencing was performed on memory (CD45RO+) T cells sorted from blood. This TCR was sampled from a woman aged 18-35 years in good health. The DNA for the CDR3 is TGCGCCAGCAGCCCCAAATGGGGGGCACCGGGAGTCACTGACCCACTAGCCAAAAACATTCAGTACTTC. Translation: CASSPKWGAPGVTDPLAKNIQYF.